In this sample, the clone carrying this T cell receptor beta chain turned up once. Its antigen is not known. Then a second PCR, running roughly 7 to 11 cycles, was carried out with a sample-barcoded 5' primer and a J-beta primer mix. TCRdb re-called the 5' RACE reads with MiXCR, one entry per CDR3 protein. The table records 650,000 to 1,000,000 distinct CDR3 sequences, about 34% of them present only once. This sample is part of a study of blood T cells in healthy people across ages. V shed 2 bases and J shed 0 bases, with 6 bases lying between them. The CDR3 runs to 14 residues. Study-wide results and limits: Strong correlation linked observed beta diversity and percent naive T cells.

Sample: blood. The sequence came from a man between 18 and 35 years old in good health. The genes are TRBV12-3 or TRBV12-4 and TRBJ2-3; D gene ambiguous. The CDR3 DNA reads TGTGCCAGCAGTTTACCCAGGAGCACAGATACGCAGTATTTT. This codes for CASSLPRSTDTQYF.